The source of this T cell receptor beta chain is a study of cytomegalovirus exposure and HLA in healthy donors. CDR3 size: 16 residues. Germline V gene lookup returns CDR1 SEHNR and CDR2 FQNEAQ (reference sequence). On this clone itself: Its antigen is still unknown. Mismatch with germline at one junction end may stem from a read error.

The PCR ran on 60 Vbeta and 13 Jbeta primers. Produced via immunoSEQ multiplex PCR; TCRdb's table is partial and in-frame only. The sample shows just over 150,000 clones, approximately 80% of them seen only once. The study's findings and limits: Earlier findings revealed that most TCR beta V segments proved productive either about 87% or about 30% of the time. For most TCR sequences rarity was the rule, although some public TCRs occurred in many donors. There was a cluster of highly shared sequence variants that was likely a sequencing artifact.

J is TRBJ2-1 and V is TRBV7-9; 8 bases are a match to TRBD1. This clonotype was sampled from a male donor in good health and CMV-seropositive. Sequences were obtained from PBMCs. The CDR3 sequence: CSSSAGWDRRYNEQFF. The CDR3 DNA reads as TGTTCCAGCAGCGCTGGGTGGGACAGGCGATACAATGAGCAGTTCTTC.